Presented here are 5 T cell receptor beta chains from one specimen sequenced in a study of blood T cell repertoires in COVID-19. Clones were sequenced by immunoSEQ multiplex PCR, and TCRdb holds only the in-frame ones, with some missing. The sample holds about 69,000 clones, almost 80% seen once. Sequences were obtained from peripheral blood. The receptor source for this set is a man aged 55 to 69 with acute or convalescent COVID-19.

This sequence joins TRBV4-3 and TRBJ2-2; 13 bases match TRBD2. V was pared by 1 base and J by 5 bases, with 1 base of the junction left unmatched. Per the germline V gene, CDR1 is LGHNA and CDR2 is YSLEER. The CDR3 loop spans 16 amino acids. The CDR3 region has the DNA TGCGCCAGCAGCCAAGGGACTAGCGGGGGTACCGGGGAGCTGTTTTTT. It translates to CASSQGTSGGTGELFF.

The genes are TRBV7-6 and TRBJ2-4; TRBD2 matches at 8 bases. This CDR3 spans 16 amino acids. Trimming at V came to 3 bases and at J to 7 bases, leaving 11 bases not matched to a gene. Germline V gene data show CDR1 as SGHVS and CDR2 as FNYEAQ. The CDR3: CASSFQARGGANIQYF. In nucleotides, the CDR3 is TGTGCCAGCAGCTTCCAGGCTCGGGGGGGTGCGAACATTCAGTACTTC.

V is TRBV11-3 and J is TRBJ2-7, with 7 bases that match TRBD1. V dropped 1 base and J dropped 1; count of bases not matched to a gene: 10. The CDR3 has 17 residues. Germline values: CDR1 SGHNT, CDR2 YENEEA. The CDR3 DNA sequence: TGTGCCAGCAGCTTAGGAGGGGGCCGCAGCGGTTCCTACGAGCAGTACTTC. Translation gives CASSLGGGRSGSYEQYF.

Here the CDR3 reads CASSYQGWGYTF. The CDR3 nucleotides are TGCGCCAGCAGCTACCAGGGTTGGGGCTACACCTTC. This chain links TRBV4-1 with TRBJ1-2, with D perhaps TRBD1 (5 bases). CDR1 and CDR2 from the germline V gene are MGHRA and YSYEKL. V shed 5 bases and J shed 8 bases, with 12 bases lying between them. The CDR3 is 12 residues long.

The rearrangement uses TRBV13 and TRBJ2-2; weak D call: TRBD2 (6 bases). V lost 6 bases, J lost 5 bases, and 10 bases lay in between. Looked up from germline, CDR1 is PRHDT and CDR2 is FYEKMQ (reference sequence). CDR3 length equals 13 residues. CDR3 residues: CASSPSETGELFF. The CDR3 DNA sequence: TGTGCCAGCAGTCCTAGCGAGACCGGGGAGCTGTTTTTT.